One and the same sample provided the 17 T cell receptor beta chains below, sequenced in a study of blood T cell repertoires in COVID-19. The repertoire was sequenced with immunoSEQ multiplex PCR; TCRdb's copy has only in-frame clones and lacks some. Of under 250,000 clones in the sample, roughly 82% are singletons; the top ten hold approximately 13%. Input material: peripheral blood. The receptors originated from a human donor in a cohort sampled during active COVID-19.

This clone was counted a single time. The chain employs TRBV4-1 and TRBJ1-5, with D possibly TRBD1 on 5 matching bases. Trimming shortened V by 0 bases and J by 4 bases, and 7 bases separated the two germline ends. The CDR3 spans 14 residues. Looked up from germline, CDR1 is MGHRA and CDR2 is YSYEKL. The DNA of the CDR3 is TGCGCCAGCAGCCAAGATCGGGGGAATCAGCCCCAGCATTTT. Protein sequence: CASSQDRGNQPQHF.

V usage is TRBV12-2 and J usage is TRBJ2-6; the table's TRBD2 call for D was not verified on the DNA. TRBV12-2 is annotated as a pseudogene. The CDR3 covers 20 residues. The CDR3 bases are TGTGCAAGTCGCTTTCCGGGACTAGCGGGAGCATACTCTGGGGCCAACGTCCTGACTTTC. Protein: CASRFPGLAGAYSGANVLTF.

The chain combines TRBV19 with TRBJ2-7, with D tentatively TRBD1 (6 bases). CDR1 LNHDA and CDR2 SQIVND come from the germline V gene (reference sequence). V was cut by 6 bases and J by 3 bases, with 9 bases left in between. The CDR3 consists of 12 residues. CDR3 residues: CASSQQGYEQYF. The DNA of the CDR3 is TGTGCCAGTAGCCAACAGGGCTACGAGCAGTACTTC.

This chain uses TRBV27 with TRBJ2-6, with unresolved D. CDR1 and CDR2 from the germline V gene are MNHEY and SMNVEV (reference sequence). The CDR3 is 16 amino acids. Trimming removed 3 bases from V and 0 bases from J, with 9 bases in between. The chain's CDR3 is CASSLTDGSGANVLTF. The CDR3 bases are TGTGCCAGCAGTTTGACTGACGGCTCTGGGGCCAACGTCCTGACTTTC.

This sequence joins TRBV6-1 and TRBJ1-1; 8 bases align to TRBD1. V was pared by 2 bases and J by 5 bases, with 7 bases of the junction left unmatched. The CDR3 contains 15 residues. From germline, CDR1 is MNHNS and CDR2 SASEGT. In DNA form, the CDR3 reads TGTGCCAGCAGTGAAAGTAGACAGGGGCTTACTGAAGCTTTCTTT. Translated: CASSESRQGLTEAFF.

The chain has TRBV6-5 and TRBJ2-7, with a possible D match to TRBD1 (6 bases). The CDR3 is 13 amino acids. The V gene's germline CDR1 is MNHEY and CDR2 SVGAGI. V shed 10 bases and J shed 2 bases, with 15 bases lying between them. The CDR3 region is CATAGQKTYEQYF. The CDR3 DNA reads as TGTGCCACCGCCGGACAGAAGACCTACGAGCAGTACTTC.

This chain's CDR3 is CAWSVRQGVWETQYF. The CDR3 nucleotides are TGTGCCTGGAGTGTAAGGCAGGGGGTGTGGGAGACCCAGTACTTC. This sequence joins TRBV30 and TRBJ2-5; 7 bases match TRBD1. The V gene end was trimmed by 0 bases and the J gene end by 5 bases; junction bases not matched to a gene: 9. CDR1 is GTSNPN, CDR2 SVGIG, per germline (reference sequence). The CDR3 extends over 15 amino acids.

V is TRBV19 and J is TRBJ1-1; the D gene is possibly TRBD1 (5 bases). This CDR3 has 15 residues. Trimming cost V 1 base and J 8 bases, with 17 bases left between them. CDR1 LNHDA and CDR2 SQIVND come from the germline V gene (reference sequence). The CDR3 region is CASSIGDFGGVEAFF. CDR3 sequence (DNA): TGTGCCAGTAGTATAGGTGACTTCGGAGGGGTGGAAGCTTTCTTT.

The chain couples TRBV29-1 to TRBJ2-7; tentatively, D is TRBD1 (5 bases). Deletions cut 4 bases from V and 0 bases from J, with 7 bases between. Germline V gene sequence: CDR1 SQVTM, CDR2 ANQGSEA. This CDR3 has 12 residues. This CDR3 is CSVGQPSYEQYF. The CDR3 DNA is TGCAGCGTTGGACAGCCCTCCTACGAGCAGTACTTC.

CDR3: CASSELIGGVDSPLHF. The CDR3 DNA reads TGTGCCAGCAGTGAATTAATAGGAGGGGTAGATTCACCCCTCCACTTT. V is TRBV2 and J is TRBJ1-6; D is perhaps TRBD1 (5 bases). Per germline, CDR1 SNHLY and CDR2 FYNNEI. The CDR3 loop spans 16 amino acids. Trimming left V 2 bases short and J 8 bases short, with 16 bases between.

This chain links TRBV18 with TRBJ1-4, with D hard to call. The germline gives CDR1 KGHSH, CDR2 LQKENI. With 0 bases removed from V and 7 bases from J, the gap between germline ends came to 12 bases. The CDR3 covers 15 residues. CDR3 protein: CASSPPREGGEKLFF. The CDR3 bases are TGTGCCAGCTCACCACCGAGAGAGGGTGGTGAAAAACTGTTTTTT.

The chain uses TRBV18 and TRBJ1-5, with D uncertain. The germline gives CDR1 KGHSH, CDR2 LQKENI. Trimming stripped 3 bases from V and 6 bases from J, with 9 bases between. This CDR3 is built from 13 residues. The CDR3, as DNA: TGTGCCAGCTCACCGGGAGGTGGTCAGCCCCAGCATTTT. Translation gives CASSPGGGQPQHF.

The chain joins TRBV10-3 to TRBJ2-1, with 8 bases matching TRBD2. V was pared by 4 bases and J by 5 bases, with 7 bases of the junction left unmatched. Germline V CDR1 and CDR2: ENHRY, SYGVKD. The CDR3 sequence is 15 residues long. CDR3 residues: CAISGGGRFHNEQFF. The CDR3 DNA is TGTGCCATCAGTGGGGGCGGGAGGTTCCACAATGAGCAGTTCTTC.

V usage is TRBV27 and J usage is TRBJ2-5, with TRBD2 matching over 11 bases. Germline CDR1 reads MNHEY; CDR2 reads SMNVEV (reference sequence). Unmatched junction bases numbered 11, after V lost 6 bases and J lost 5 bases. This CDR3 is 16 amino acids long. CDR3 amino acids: CASRVSTSGISETQYF. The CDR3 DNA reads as TGTGCCAGCAGAGTCTCGACTAGCGGGATCAGCGAGACCCAGTACTTC.

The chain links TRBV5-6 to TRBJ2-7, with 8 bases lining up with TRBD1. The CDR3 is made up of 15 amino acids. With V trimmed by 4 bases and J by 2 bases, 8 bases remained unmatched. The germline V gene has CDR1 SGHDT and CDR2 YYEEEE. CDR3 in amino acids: CASSRTQTGAYEQYF. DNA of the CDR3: TGTGCCAGCAGCCGCACACAGACAGGGGCCTACGAGCAGTACTTC.

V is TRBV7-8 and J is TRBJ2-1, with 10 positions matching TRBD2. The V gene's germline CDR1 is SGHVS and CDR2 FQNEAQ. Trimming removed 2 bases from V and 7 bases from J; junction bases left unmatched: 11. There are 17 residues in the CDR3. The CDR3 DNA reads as TGTGCCAGCAGCTTAATGTGGGTAGCGGGAGGTCGAAATGAGCAGTTCTTC. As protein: CASSLMWVAGGRNEQFF. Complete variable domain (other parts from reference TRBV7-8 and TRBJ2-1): GAGVSQSPRYKVAKRGQDVALRCDPISGHVSLFWYQQALGQGPEFLTYFQNEAQLDKSGLPSDRFFAERPEGSVSTLKIQRTQQEDSAVYLCASSLMWVAGGRNEQFFGPGTRLTVL.

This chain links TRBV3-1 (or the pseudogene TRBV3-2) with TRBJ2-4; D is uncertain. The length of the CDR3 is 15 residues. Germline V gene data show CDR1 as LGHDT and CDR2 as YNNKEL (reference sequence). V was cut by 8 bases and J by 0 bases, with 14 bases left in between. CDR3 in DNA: TGTGCCAGCGGCGACTCACGCCTAGCCAAAAACATTCAGTACTTC. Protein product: CASGDSRLAKNIQYF.